A single sample gave rise to the 10 T cell receptor beta chains below, sequenced in a study of neurological immune-mediated disorders. A single record per CDR3 protein comes from TCRdb applying MiXCR to the 5' RACE reads. The sample contains tens of thousands of distinct CDR3 sequences, around 10% of which appear only once. The time point: technical triplicate 1. Source material: PBMCs. These receptors all come from a man aged 60 to 69 with HTLV-1-associated myelopathy (HAM/TSP).

This clonotype was seen only a few times. J is TRBJ2-1 and V is TRBV7-6; 7 nucleotides agree with TRBD1. Germline CDR1 SGHVS, CDR2 FNYEAQ. V trimming: 1 base; J trimming: 8 bases; junction bases outside the gene matches: 8. The CDR3 sequence is 15 residues long. The CDR3: CASSLGAGGTDEQFF. The CDR3 DNA is TGTGCCAGCAGCTTAGGGGCAGGGGGTACGGATGAGCAGTTCTTC.

This clonotype was seen ten or more times. The V call is TRBV4-1, the J call TRBJ1-6; D is uncertain. The CDR3 is 15 residues long. In germline, CDR1 is MGHRA, CDR2 YSYEKL. Trimming left V 1 base short and J 10 bases short, with 14 bases between. The CDR3 DNA reads TGCGCCAGCAGCCAAGCGGTGACACTAGTGTCACCCCTCCACTTT. Translated: CASSQAVTLVSPLHF.

This clonotype was counted ten times or more. The chain employs TRBV10-3 and TRBJ2-2, with TRBD1 matching over 7 bases. The CDR3 is 17 amino acids. From germline, CDR1 is ENHRY and CDR2 SYGVKD. The trim removed 5 bases at V and 0 bases at J, leaving 9 bases unmatched. The DNA of the CDR3 is TGTGCCATCAGTCGAGTCATCGGGACAGCGAACACCGGGGAGCTGTTTTTT. Translating it yields CAISRVIGTANTGELFF.

This clonotype was recorded at least ten times. The rearrangement uses TRBV12-3 or TRBV12-4 and TRBJ1-5, with 9 positions matching TRBD1. V lost 5 bases to trimming and J lost 1 base; unmatched junction nucleotides: 3. This CDR3 region has 15 residues. The CDR3 loop is CASSPQGASNQPQHF. The CDR3 DNA sequence: TGTGCCAGCAGTCCACAGGGGGCGAGCAATCAGCCCCAGCATTTT.

This clonotype occurred many times. The chain recombines TRBV10-3 with TRBJ2-7; the D is unclear. The V end lost 2 bases, the J end lost 7 bases, and 6 bases lay between the germline ends. The CDR3 extends over 11 amino acids. CDR1 is ENHRY, CDR2 SYGVKD, per germline. This chain's CDR3 is CAISEVGEQYF. CDR3 bases: TGTGCCATCAGTGAGGTTGGAGAGCAGTACTTC.

This clonotype was counted ten times or more. The CDR3 sequence: CASSFGARSSYEQYF. Here the CDR3 DNA reads TGTGCCAGCAGCTTCGGGGCACGGAGCTCCTACGAGCAGTACTTC. The chain joins TRBV7-8 to TRBJ2-7, with D perhaps being TRBD1 or TRBD2 (5 bases each). The length of the CDR3 is 15 residues. Trimming took 3 bases from V and 0 from J, leaving 12 bases between them. Per germline, CDR1 SGHVS and CDR2 FQNEAQ.

This clonotype was recorded many times. The chain has TRBV5-6 and TRBJ1-2; D remains unclear. The CDR3 has 14 residues. CDR1 and CDR2 (germline): SGHDT, YYEEEE. V gave up 0 bases and J gave up 5 bases, with 11 bases separating them. The CDR3 protein is CASSLGRDEYGYTF. The CDR3 DNA sequence: TGTGCCAGCAGCTTGGGAAGGGATGAATATGGCTACACCTTC.

In this sample, this clonotype turned up many times. This sequence joins TRBV10-3 and TRBJ2-2, with D maybe TRBD2 (6 bases). Germline lookup yields CDR1 ENHRY and CDR2 SYGVKD. The V end lost 8 bases, the J end lost 4 bases, and 8 bases lay between the germline ends. The CDR3 spans 12 residues. The DNA for the CDR3 is TGTGCCATCGGGGGGACCACCGGGGAGCTGTTTTTT. Protein product: CAIGGTTGELFF.

Many counts were recorded for this clonotype. This chain uses TRBV3-1 with TRBJ2-2, with D perhaps TRBD1 (6 bases). Germline loops: CDR1 LGHDT, CDR2 YNNKEL (reference sequence). This CDR3 contains 18 residues. V lost 1 base and J 1 base, leaving 16 bases between the germline ends. CDR3 region: CASSQALTGRGNTGELFF. DNA for the CDR3: TGTGCCAGCAGCCAAGCTTTAACAGGGAGAGGGAACACCGGGGAGCTGTTTTTT.

This clonotype was seen at least ten times. The V gene is TRBV7-2, the J gene TRBJ2-7, with 8 bases aligning to TRBD2. From germline, CDR1 is SGHTA and CDR2 FQGNSA. V lost 0 bases to trimming and J lost 3 bases; unmatched junction nucleotides: 1. The CDR3 covers 14 residues. In DNA form, the CDR3 reads TGTGCCAGCAGCTTAGCAAGCGGGAGCTACGAGCAGTACTTC. Protein sequence: CASSLASGSYEQYF.